Sequencing of this T cell receptor (beta chain) was carried out in a study of T cell clones after liver transplantation. Libraries were prepared by immunoSEQ multiplex PCR; TCRdb keeps only in-frame clonotypes and omits some of them. The sample yields some 61,000 clones, approximately 77% seen once. Thawed unstimulated PBMCs were FACS-sorted by CD3, CD4 and CD8 into two populations. The V segment lost 5 bases and the J segment 7 bases; nucleotides outside the gene matches: 4. Germline CDR1 and CDR2: GTSNPN and SVGIG (reference sequence). The CDR3 is made up of 13 amino acids. The TCR sequence derives from a human patient who received a liver transplant. Some of these T cells may belong to the graft donor. The chain is built from TRBV30 and TRBJ2-7; the match to TRBD2 covers 14 bases. Specimen: CD4+ T cells from blood, collected at the 22-month timepoint. CDR3 loop: CAWGTSGGGEQYF. DNA for the CDR3: TGTGCCTGGGGGACTAGCGGGGGCGGGGAGCAGTACTTC.